The sequence of this T cell receptor beta chain was determined in a study of regulatory T cells in long-lasting Graves disease. Construction of the TCR beta libraries employed iRepertoire HTBI primers in conjunction with Arm-PCR of CDR3 regions. Original data processing: The samples yielded fewer than 75 TRBV and around 15 TRBJ segments. TCRdb reanalysed the multiplex PCR reads using MiXCR and keeps one entry per CDR3 protein. The V and J calls here are based on TCRdb, not the publication. The table has over 500,000 distinct CDR3 sequences, 15% to 20% seen once; the top ten hold around 11%. The sample's time point: newly diagnosed GD, antithyroid drugs for less than 3 months. Preparation of the TCR library used RNA extracted from PBMCs. The CDR3 is 15 amino acids. The trim removed 5 bases at V and 1 base at J, leaving 5 bases unmatched. CDR1 is MNHEY, CDR2 SMNVEV, per germline (reference sequence).

This sample was also put to use in a study of T cells in Graves' hyperthyroidism and ophthalmopathy. As that study records: Hyperthyroidism was newly diagnosed in patients aged 18 to 65 (duration under 2 months).

The V and J genes are TRBV27 and TRBJ1-1, with 9 bases lining up with TRBD1. The material sequenced was peripheral blood mononuclear cells (PBMCs), taken at new diagnosis, from a patient treated with antithyroid drugs. This receptor was identified in a young man with Graves disease. The CDR3 region is CASSTGGERNTEAFF. DNA of the CDR3: TGTGCCAGCAGTACAGGGGGCGAGAGGAACACTGAAGCTTTCTTT.